A single sample is the source of the 20 T cell receptor beta chains below, sequenced in a study of blood T cell repertoires in COVID-19. Only in-frame clones appear in the TCRdb table, and some are missing; sequencing was by immunoSEQ multiplex PCR. Here the sample spans some 530,000 clones, about 88% being singletons. The sequencing sample was made of PBMCs or T cells enriched from blood (not recorded which). The receptors were gathered from an older woman who had recovered from COVID-19.

The table lists this clone with a count of one. The V gene is TRBV6-5, the J gene TRBJ2-7; TRBD1 agrees at 9 bases. Trimming at V came to 4 bases and at J to 7 bases, leaving 14 bases not matched to a gene. This CDR3 comprises 16 residues. Germline V gene sequence: CDR1 MNHEY, CDR2 SVGAGI. The CDR3 DNA sequence: TGTGCCAGCAGTTTTTACCCGACAGGGGGGCCTGGGGAGCAGTACTTC. Translation: CASSFYPTGGPGEQYF.

This sequence joins TRBV21-1 and TRBJ2-7; the DNA was not used to check the table's D call, TRBD2. TRBV21-1 counts as a pseudogene. The CDR3 loop spans 16 amino acids. This chain's CDR3 is CASSNPGGRRAYEQYV. The CDR3 region has the DNA TGTGCCAGCAGCAACCCCGGAGGGAGGCGAGCCTACGAGCAGTACGTC.

The chain carries TRBV11-2 and TRBJ1-6, with D perhaps matching TRBD1 (5 bases). CDR3 length: 17 amino acids. V lost 6 bases and J lost 7, with 22 bases in between. Germline V CDR1 and CDR2: SGHAT, FQNNGV. The CDR3 spells CASRGGEGLIINSPLHF. The CDR3 DNA follows: TGTGCCAGCAGGGGGGGTGAGGGGCTCATTATCAATTCACCCCTCCACTTT.

This chain uses TRBV29-1 with TRBJ1-2; perhaps TRBD1 as D (6 bases). Trimming cost V 0 bases and J 3 bases, with 11 bases left between them. The germline V gene has CDR1 SQVTM and CDR2 ANQGSEA. The CDR3 spans 14 residues. CDR3 sequence (DNA): TGCAGCGTTGAAGATCGTGAGGGGGACTATGGCTACACCTTC. Translation: CSVEDREGDYGYTF.

The V call is TRBV5-4, the J call TRBJ2-1, with D maybe TRBD2 (6 bases). Trimming removed 4 bases from V and 4 bases from J, with 9 bases in between. This CDR3 has 13 residues. Germline lookup yields CDR1 SGHNT and CDR2 YYREEE (reference sequence). The CDR3 region has the DNA TGTGCCAGCAGCCCGGCGGGGTACAATGAGCAGTTCTTC. Protein product: CASSPAGYNEQFF.

The V and J genes are TRBV14 and TRBJ2-1, with 12 bases matching TRBD1. Germline-derived CDR1 and CDR2 are SGHDN and FVKESK. The CDR3 consists of 14 residues. The J segment lost 9 bases and the V segment lost 4 bases, leaving 4 bases of the junction unmatched. Here the CDR3 DNA reads TGTGCCAGCAGCCCGGGACAGGGGGCGGGTGAGCAGTTCTTC. Its translation is CASSPGQGAGEQFF.

V gene TRBV7-9 combines with J gene TRBJ2-4; the D gene is possibly TRBD2 (6 bases). Germline V gene lookup returns CDR1 SEHNR and CDR2 FQNEAQ (reference sequence). The CDR3 extends over 14 amino acids. Trimming left V 1 base short and J 5 bases short, with 9 bases between. CDR3 region: CASSLDGLQNIQYF. The CDR3 nucleotides are TGTGCCAGCAGCTTAGACGGACTACAAAACATTCAGTACTTC. Drawing the rest from reference TRBV7-9 and TRBJ2-4, the complete variable domain is DTGVSQNPRHKITKRGQNVTFRCDPISEHNRLYWYRQTLGQGPEFLTYFQNEAQLEKSRLLSDRFSAERPKGSFSTLEIQRTEQGDSAMYLCASSLDGLQNIQYFGAGTRLSVL.

This clone has just one count. In DNA form, the CDR3 reads TGTGCCAGCAGTTTAAGCCGGTTCTATGGCTACACCTTC. Translating gives CASSLSRFYGYTF. The rearrangement links TRBV27 to TRBJ1-2; D not certain. This CDR3 contains 13 residues. The V end lost 2 bases, the J end lost 4 bases, and 8 bases lay between the germline ends. Germline loops: CDR1 MNHEY, CDR2 SMNVEV (reference sequence).

This clone was picked up one time. This chain uses TRBV9 with TRBJ2-5, with 7 bases aligning to TRBD1. The trim removed 4 bases at V and 5 bases at J, leaving 8 bases unmatched. This CDR3 has 14 residues. Germline assignment: CDR1 SGDLS and CDR2 YYNGEE. The CDR3 here is CASSRDSRLETQYF. The CDR3, as DNA: TGTGCCAGCAGCAGGGACAGTCGTCTGGAGACCCAGTACTTC.

A single count supports this clone. The rearrangement joins TRBV6-5 to TRBJ2-3; possibly TRBD1 for D (5 bases). Germline-derived CDR1 and CDR2 are MNHEY and SVGAGI. The V end was cut by 7 bases, the J end by 5 bases, with 19 bases between. CDR3 size: 15 residues. CDR3 residues: CASTPGISRLDTQYF. In DNA form, the CDR3 reads TGTGCCAGCACCCCAGGGATCAGCAGATTAGATACGCAGTATTTT.

In its sample, this clone was seen once. The rearrangement joins TRBV4-1 to TRBJ1-1, with 7 bases fitting TRBD1. The CDR3 is 14 amino acids. V shed 4 bases and J 8 bases; nucleotides not matched to a gene: 10. The germline V gene has CDR1 MGHRA and CDR2 YSYEKL. This CDR3 reads CASSLETGTVEAFF. DNA of the CDR3: TGCGCCAGCAGCCTAGAGACAGGGACCGTCGAAGCTTTCTTT.

The sample holds many counts of this clone. The chain combines TRBV6-5 with TRBJ1-5; 8 bases fit TRBD1. This CDR3 has 15 amino acids. V lost 7 bases and J lost 0; bases outside the gene matches: 5. Germline V CDR1 and CDR2: MNHEY, SVGAGI. The CDR3 loop reads CASMLTGGSNQPQHF. CDR3 nucleotides: TGTGCCAGCATGCTAACAGGGGGTAGCAATCAGCCCCAGCATTTT.

Only one count was recorded for this clone. The chain carries TRBV6-6 and TRBJ1-5; D is uncertain. CDR1 MNHNY and CDR2 SVGAGI come from the germline V gene (reference sequence). The CDR3 is 16 amino acids. The V end lost 4 bases, the J end lost 3 bases, and 16 bases lay between the germline ends. The CDR3 region is CASSSLTDQTNQPQHF. The CDR3 region has the DNA TGTGCCAGCAGTTCTCTCACAGATCAAACCAATCAGCCCCAGCATTTT.

V is TRBV5-1 and J is TRBJ1-4, with D perhaps matching TRBD1 (5 bases). Trimming took off 5 bases at V and 4 bases at J, with 9 bases between the two ends. The CDR3 runs 13 residues. The germline V gene has CDR1 SGHRS and CDR2 YFSETQ. This CDR3 reads CASRAQGNEKLFF. In DNA, the CDR3 is TGCGCCAGCAGGGCCCAGGGTAATGAAAAACTGTTTTTT.

DNA for the CDR3: TGCGCCAGCAGCCCAGTTGGGGGGAATGAAAAACTGTTTTTT. Protein: CASSPVGGNEKLFF. The chain uses TRBV5-1 and TRBJ1-4, with D possibly TRBD1 on 5 matching bases. The CDR3 runs 14 residues. V lost 4 bases to trimming and J lost 5 bases, with 12 bases between them. CDR1 and CDR2 from the germline V gene are SGHRS and YFSETQ.

This chain joins TRBV5-1 and TRBJ1-4; 8 bases are shared with TRBD1. The CDR3 contains 16 residues. Germline V CDR1 and CDR2: SGHRS, YFSETQ. Trimming at V came to 4 bases and at J to 3 bases, leaving 8 bases not matched to a gene. CDR3 residues: CASSPGQAASNEKLFF. The CDR3 nucleotides read TGCGCCAGCAGCCCGGGACAGGCTGCTTCTAATGAAAAACTGTTTTTT.

This clone was counted a single time. This chain joins TRBV2 and TRBJ2-7; possibly TRBD1 for D (5 bases). The germline V gene encodes CDR1 SNHLY and CDR2 FYNNEI. The CDR3 totals 14 residues. V was cut by 7 bases and J by 0 bases, with 13 bases left in between. Here the CDR3 DNA reads TGTGCCAGCACCCCGACAGTAAGCTCCTACGAGCAGTACTTC. This encodes CASTPTVSSYEQYF.

This chain links TRBV10-3 with TRBJ1-2, with D possibly being TRBD1 (6 bases). The CDR3 contains 17 residues. Germline CDR1 ENHRY, CDR2 SYGVKD. Trimming shortened V by 3 bases and J by 2 bases, and 19 bases separated the two germline ends. Here the CDR3 reads CAISDETGAGPNYGYTF. The DNA for the CDR3 is TGTGCCATCAGTGATGAGACAGGAGCGGGACCAAACTATGGCTACACCTTC.

This chain links TRBV19 with TRBJ1-2, with 7 bases aligning to TRBD1. The CDR3 consists of 13 residues. Germline trimming cut 8 bases from V and 3 bases from J; bases unmatched to any gene: 6. Germline V CDR1 and CDR2: LNHDA, SQIVND (reference sequence). The DNA for the CDR3 is TGTGCCAGTTCCGGGACAGCTTACTATGGCTACACCTTC. Protein product: CASSGTAYYGYTF.

The chain recombines TRBV5-6 with TRBJ1-1, with a possible D match to TRBD1 (6 bases). In germline, CDR1 is SGHDT, CDR2 YYEEEE. This CDR3 has 12 residues. Trimming stripped 4 bases from V and 4 bases from J, with 8 bases between. In nucleotides, the CDR3 is TGTGCCAGCAGCCCACAGGGCACTGAAGCTTTCTTT. Its protein product is CASSPQGTEAFF.